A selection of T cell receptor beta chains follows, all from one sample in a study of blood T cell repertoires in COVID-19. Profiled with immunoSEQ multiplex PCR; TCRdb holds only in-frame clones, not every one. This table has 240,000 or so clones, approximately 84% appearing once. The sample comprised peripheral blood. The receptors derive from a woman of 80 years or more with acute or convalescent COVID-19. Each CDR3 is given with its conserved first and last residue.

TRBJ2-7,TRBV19,CASSIGLAAREQYF
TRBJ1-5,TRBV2,CASSEARGNQPQHF
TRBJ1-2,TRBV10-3,CAISDAGTGGSGYTF
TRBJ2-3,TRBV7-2,CASSQGMSTLNTQYF
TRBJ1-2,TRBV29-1,CSVETGDGYTF
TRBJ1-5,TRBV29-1,CSAVGHADGPQHF
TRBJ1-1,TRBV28,CASSSPAATEAFF
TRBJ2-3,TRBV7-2,CASRPGQGVTTDTQYF
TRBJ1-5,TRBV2,CASSGTVGNQPQHF
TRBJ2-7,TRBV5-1,CASIGQGRNEQYF
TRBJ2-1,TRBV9,CASSAQTTSGSFDNEQFF
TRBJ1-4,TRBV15,CATSRPGQGFKKLFF
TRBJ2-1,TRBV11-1,CASSYTSGIYNEQFF
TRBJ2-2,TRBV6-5,CASSWTQNTGELFF
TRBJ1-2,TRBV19,CASSIGTGNYGYTF
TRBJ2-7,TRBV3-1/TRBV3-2,CASSQDGSGSYEQYF
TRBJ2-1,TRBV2,CASSEALLLAGVSGQFF
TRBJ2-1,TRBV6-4,CASSDSGTSNEQFF
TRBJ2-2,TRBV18,CASSLLGLSNTGELFF
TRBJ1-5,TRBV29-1,CSVVIGVGQPQHF
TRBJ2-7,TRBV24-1,CATSDSGTGSGEQYF
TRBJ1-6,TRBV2,CASSGVTPNSPLHF
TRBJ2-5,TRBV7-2,CASSLGPSGYETQYF
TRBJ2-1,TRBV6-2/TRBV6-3,CASSRGPYNEQFF
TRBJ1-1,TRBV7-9,CASRSQGLEGSEAFF
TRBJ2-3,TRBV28,CASSLSWVVGIPTDTQYF
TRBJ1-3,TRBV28,CASSAGRTGNTIYF
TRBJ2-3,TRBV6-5,CASRDGTIKTDTQYF
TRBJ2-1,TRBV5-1,CASSWTSGGAYEQFF
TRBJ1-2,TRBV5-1,CASTNEGNYGYTF
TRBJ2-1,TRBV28,CASSLRSGVSYNEQFF
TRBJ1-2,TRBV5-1,CASSPGDRANYGYTF
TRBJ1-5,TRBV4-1,CASSQDPGQPQHF
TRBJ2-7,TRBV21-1,CASSNVTVRRDMYF
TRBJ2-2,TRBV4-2,CASSQGMTGLRGELFF
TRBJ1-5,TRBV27,CASSQGWGNQPQHF
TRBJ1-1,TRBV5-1,CASTQGSGGTEAFF
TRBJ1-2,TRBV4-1,CASSIRFIQGNGYTF
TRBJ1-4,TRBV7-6,CASSEGPGATNEKLFF
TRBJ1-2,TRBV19,CASSMWAGKTNGYTF
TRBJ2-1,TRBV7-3,CASSPPGTSYNEQFF
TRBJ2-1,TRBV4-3,CASSQGGKGSGNEQFF
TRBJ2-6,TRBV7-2,CASSFWGGARGSGANVLTF
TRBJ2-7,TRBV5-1,CASSYDRGREEQYF
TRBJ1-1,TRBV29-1,CSVQGPTEAFF